This T cell receptor beta chain emerged from a study of CD8 T cells in ankylosing spondylitis. V was shortened by 10 bases and J by 4 bases, with 7 bases between the two germline ends. The germline gives CDR1 SEHNR, CDR2 FQNEAQ (reference sequence). The CDR3 totals 10 residues. Libraries of TCR beta came from quantitative 5'-RACE with molecular barcodes. TCRdb re-called the 5' RACE reads with MiXCR, one entry per CDR3 protein. There are roughly 490,000 distinct CDR3 sequences in the sample; about 5.7% occur only once, and roughly 3.5% lies in the top ten. Notes on the study in general: What appeared characteristic of ankylosing spondylitis blood was a TCR beta motif of eight highly homologous variants.

This clonotype appeared many times. Antigen specificity is unknown. This receptor was identified in a male donor with ankylosing spondylitis. J is TRBJ2-5 and V is TRBV7-9; D is unclear. Sequenced material: blood, either unsorted or a sorted T cell fraction (not recorded which). The DNA for the CDR3 is TGTGCCATTAACTCAGAGACCCAGTACTTC. Translating it yields CAINSETQYF.